This T cell receptor (beta chain) was obtained from a study of cytomegalovirus exposure and HLA in healthy donors (dated by TCRdb to 2016 to 2017). Some background on the complete study: According to a later analysis, the roughly 120 validation repertoires were produced on the same platform as the roughly 600 repertoires of the first cohort. The aim of the study was to test whether cataloging public T cell receptors could identify signatures of past pathogen exposure. Along with the roughly 700-subject first cohort, a separate validation cohort of approximately 110 different subjects was used. To predict cytomegalovirus infection status, the study brought together high-throughput TCR immunosequencing, statistical association of individual TCRs with disease status, and machine learning.

Libraries came from the immunoSEQ multiplex PCR assay. The study's processing was this. A statistical classification framework was built to diagnose cytomegalovirus status from the catalog of TCR beta chain sequences. As stored in TCRdb, this immuneACCESS dataset retains in-frame rearrangements with V and J assigned. A fraction of the clones does not appear; measured against another copy, unresolved V genes explain less than half of the discrepancy, and the remainder lacks a known reason. The V and J calls and clone size were taken over from that table, and D and trimming were inferred from the DNA. The sample table shows roughly 95,000 clones, and around 84% are seen once. The ten largest account for 20% of the sample. The CDR3 goes from the cysteine to the phenylalanine over 15 residues. Just the 45-base CDR3 DNA is kept, in frame starting at base 1. Trimmed from V: 5 bases; trimmed from J: 2 bases; junction bases lacking a gene match: 7. Based on the germline V gene, the CDR1 and CDR2 sequences are MRHNA and SNTAGT.

Points on this clone: The clone's antigen remains unknown. It has no much larger one-base neighbor in the sample; base qualities were not kept.

Donors formed part of the validation cohort, which comprised 120 subjects and was distinct from the first cohort of 670 or so subjects. Study-level results and caveats: Across donors, most TCR sequences were observed very rarely, whereas some public TCRs were present in many individuals. The authors suggested that the approach could potentially be extended to other disease states and immunological phenotypes. The validation cohort had no HLA typing available for a later analysis, so co-occurrence within that cohort was assessed over all 120 or so repertoires. In both the original and validation cohorts, the classifier was reported to diagnose cytomegalovirus status with high specificity and sensitivity. A few of the identified cytomegalovirus-associated TCR beta chains were confirmed in vitro to be specific for cytomegalovirus antigens. The study listed 164 TCR beta chains as associated with cytomegalovirus. A later analysis found that TCRs clustered in the first cohort also tended to co-occur in the roughly 120 validation repertoires, with 94% of cluster scores above 0.

The chain employs TRBV6-4 and TRBJ2-5; TRBD2 aligns with 8 central bases. Sequencing used PBMCs. The clonotype was recovered from a man between 18 and 35 years old in good health and CMV-seropositive. Here is the DNA: TGTGCCAGCAGTAACAAGGCGGGAGGACAAGAGACCCAGTACTTC. Its amino acids are CASSNKAGGQETQYF.